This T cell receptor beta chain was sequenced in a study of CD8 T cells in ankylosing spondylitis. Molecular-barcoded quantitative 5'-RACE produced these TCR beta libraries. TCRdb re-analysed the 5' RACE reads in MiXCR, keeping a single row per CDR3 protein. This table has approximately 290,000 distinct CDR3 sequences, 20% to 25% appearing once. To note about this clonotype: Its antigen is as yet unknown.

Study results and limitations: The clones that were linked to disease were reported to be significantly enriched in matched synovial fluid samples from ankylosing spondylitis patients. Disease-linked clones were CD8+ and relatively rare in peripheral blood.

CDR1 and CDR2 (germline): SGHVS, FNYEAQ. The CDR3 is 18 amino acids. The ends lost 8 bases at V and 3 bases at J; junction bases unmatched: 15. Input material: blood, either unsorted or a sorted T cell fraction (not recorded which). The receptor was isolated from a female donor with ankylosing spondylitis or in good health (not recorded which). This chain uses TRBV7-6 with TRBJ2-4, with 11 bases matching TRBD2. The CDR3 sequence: CASAPGLAARSDKNIQYF. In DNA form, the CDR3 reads TGTGCCAGCGCGCCGGGACTAGCGGCGCGGAGTGACAAAAACATTCAGTACTTC.